A selection of T cell receptor beta chains follows, all from one sample in a study of T cells in Graves' hyperthyroidism and ophthalmopathy. Using its own MiXCR run on the multiplex PCR reads, TCRdb lists one record per CDR3 protein. The data show about 400,000 distinct CDR3 sequences, with around 15% seen just once and about 5% held by the top ten. The sequencing input was blood. The receptors come from a woman younger than 30 with Graves' hyperthyroidism. The CDR3 runs from the conserved cysteine through the conserved F or W. The D gene is left open where the match is weak. Rows give clone size only sometimes, using once, few, many, or a class for an expanded clone.

D gene	V gene	J gene	clone size	CDR3 protein	CDR3 DNA
TRBD1	TRBV20-1	TRBJ1-2	many	CSARKDRSYGYTF	TGCAGTGCTAGGAAGGACAGGTCCTATGGCTACACCTTC
-	TRBV28	TRBJ1-2	many	CASSTYTNGYTF	TGTGCCAGCAGTACATACACCAATGGCTACACCTTC
TRBD2	TRBV11-2	TRBJ2-7	few	CASSETSGVPYEQYF	TGTGCCAGCAGCGAGACTAGCGGGGTTCCTTACGAGCAGTACTTC
TRBD1	TRBV2	TRBJ1-4	many	CANSGQGGEKLFF	TGTGCCAACTCGGGACAGGGGGGTGAAAAACTGTTTTTT
-	TRBV28	TRBJ1-1	many	CASSLFRVSAEAFF	TGTGCCAGCAGTTTATTCCGGGTTTCAGCTGAAGCTTTCTTT
-	TRBV2	TRBJ1-2	many	CASSIQSTGYGYTF	TGTGCCAGCAGTATACAGAGTACGGGATATGGCTACACCTTC
-	TRBV5-5	TRBJ2-1	-	CASSWGVSNEQFF	TGTGCCAGCAGCTGGGGAGTGTCTAATGAGCAGTTCTTC
TRBD2	TRBV6-5	TRBJ2-7	many	CASSYSLAGNDEQYF	TGTGCCAGCAGTTACTCGCTAGCGGGAAACGACGAGCAGTACTTC
-	TRBV12-3/TRBV12-4	TRBJ1-2	many	CASRPGQANYGYTF	TGTGCCAGCAGACCGGGACAAGCTAACTATGGCTACACCTTC
-	TRBV13	TRBJ1-6	few	CASKTRGNSPLHF	TGTGCCAGCAAAACCAGGGGTAATTCACCCCTCCACTTT
-	TRBV6-1	TRBJ1-1	many	CASNYGGNTEAFF	TGTGCCAGCAATTACGGGGGGAACACTGAAGCTTTCTTT
-	TRBV6-1	TRBJ1-5	many	CASSESGIPQHF	TGTGCCAGCAGTGAATCGGGGATTCCCCAGCATTTT
-	TRBV13	TRBJ2-1	many	CASSESAGLKRNEQFF	TGTGCCAGCAGCGAGAGCGCGGGACTCAAGAGGAATGAGCAGTTCTTC
-	TRBV18	TRBJ1-6	-	CASSPGRNINSPLHF	TGTGCCAGCTCACCGGGCAGAAACATTAATTCACCCCTCCACTTT
-	TRBV9	TRBJ2-2	-	CASSVGLGGGKVGELFF	TGTGCCAGCAGCGTAGGGTTGGGAGGGGGCAAGGTCGGGGAGCTGTTTTTT
TRBD2	TRBV11-2	TRBJ2-1	-	CASSPRTSGDRRGEQFF	TGTGCCAGCAGCCCAAGGACTAGCGGGGACCGTCGTGGTGAGCAGTTCTTC
TRBD2	TRBV7-8	TRBJ2-5	many	CASSSGLGRETQYF	TGTGCCAGCAGCTCCGGACTAGGACGAGAGACCCAGTACTTC
-	TRBV19	TRBJ2-1	few	CASSRRGAAYNEQFF	TGTGCCAGTAGCCGTAGGGGGGCGGCCTACAATGAGCAGTTCTTC
TRBD1	TRBV7-9	TRBJ1-4	-	CASSPRDSNEKLFF	TGTGCCAGCAGCCCCCGGGACAGTAATGAAAAACTGTTTTTT
-	TRBV20-1	TRBJ2-7	many	CSARGRPARDRVFSGRTEQYF	TGCAGTGCTAGAGGTAGACCAGCCCGGGACAGGGTTTTTAGCGGGAGAACCGAGCAGTACTTC
-	TRBV28	TRBJ1-1	many	CASSLDSPGRQQAFF	TGTGCCAGCAGTTTAGACTCCCCCGGGAGACAACAAGCTTTCTTT
-	TRBV4-3	TRBJ2-7	-	CASSQDGGLSYEQYF	TGCGCCAGCAGCCAAGATGGGGGACTTTCCTACGAGCAGTACTTC
TRBD2	TRBV12-5	TRBJ2-5	-	CASGLRSLFGLAGGETQYF	TGTGCTAGTGGTTTGCGATCACTATTCGGACTAGCGGGAGGTGAGACCCAGTACTTC
-	TRBV6-5	TRBJ1-5	-	CASSYRPPNSNQPQHF	TGTGCCAGCAGTTACCGGCCGCCTAATAGCAATCAGCCCCAGCATTTT
TRBD2	TRBV11-1	TRBJ2-3	few	CASSVGRGADSDTQYF	TGTGCCAGCAGCGTAGGGCGGGGGGCAGATTCAGATACGCAGTATTTT
-	TRBV30	TRBJ2-6	-	CAWNPGANVLTF	TGTGCCTGGAATCCTGGGGCCAACGTCCTGACTTTC
TRBD2	TRBV2	TRBJ2-7	few	CASSPLTSVHEQYF	TGTGCCAGCAGTCCCCTGACTAGCGTCCACGAGCAGTACTTC
-	TRBV18	TRBJ2-5	-	CASSPVAGGQETQYF	TGTGCCAGCTCACCAGTCGCAGGGGGGCAAGAGACCCAGTACTTC
-	TRBV6-1	TRBJ1-2	many	CASSTPGLPNYGYTF	TGTGCCAGCAGCACCCCGGGACTGCCGAACTATGGCTACACCTTC
-	TRBV6-1	TRBJ1-1	-	CASREDRRTEAFF	TGTGCCAGCAGGGAAGACAGGAGGACTGAAGCTTTCTTT
-	TRBV27	TRBJ2-5	few	CASSSPNQETQYF	TGTGCCAGCAGTTCCCCAAATCAAGAGACCCAGTACTTC
TRBD1	TRBV30	TRBJ2-7	many	CAWSTGLNSYEQYF	TGTGCCTGGTCGACAGGGCTCAACTCCTACGAGCAGTACTTC
TRBD2	TRBV28	TRBJ2-5	-	CASSLYGGAGGETQYF	TGTGCCAGCAGTTTATACGGGGGAGCGGGAGGTGAGACCCAGTACTTC
-	TRBV28	TRBJ2-1	few	CVSSFSEGYGREQFF	TGTGTCAGCAGTTTTTCTGAGGGGTACGGGAGAGAGCAGTTCTTC
TRBD2	TRBV10-2	TRBJ2-2	many	CASSNSGRASGELFF	TGCGCCAGCAGTAATAGCGGGAGGGCCTCCGGGGAGCTGTTTTTT
-	TRBV7-9	TRBJ2-7	many	CASSLTGIYEQYF	TGTGCCAGCAGCTTAACAGGTATCTACGAGCAGTACTTC
-	TRBV24-1	TRBJ2-1	-	CATSDFGSEQFF	TGTGCCACCAGTGATTTTGGCAGCGAGCAGTTCTTC
-	TRBV6-2/TRBV6-3	TRBJ2-2	few	CASSYDSPTGELFF	TGTGCCAGCAGTTACGACAGTCCCACCGGGGAGCTGTTTTTT
-	TRBV7-2	TRBJ2-1	many	CASSLDGRLSYNEQFF	TGTGCCAGCAGCTTAGATGGCAGGCTCTCCTACAATGAGCAGTTCTTC
-	TRBV3-1	TRBJ2-1	many	CASSHFPRGVVNEQFF	TGTGCCAGCAGCCATTTCCCACGGGGAGTAGTGAATGAGCAGTTCTTC
-	TRBV4-3	TRBJ2-2	-	CASSQDLGSSGELFF	TGCGCCAGCAGCCAAGATTTAGGGAGTAGCGGGGAGCTGTTTTTT
TRBD2	TRBV6-1	TRBJ2-5	many	CASSISGRAETQYF	TGTGCCAGCAGTATCAGCGGGAGGGCAGAGACCCAGTACTTC
-	TRBV6-1	TRBJ2-5	-	CASRDIWDDQETQYF	TGTGCCAGCAGGGATATATGGGATGACCAAGAGACCCAGTACTTC
-	TRBV30	TRBJ2-1	many	CAWKIGRGPGRNNEQFF	TGTGCCTGGAAGATCGGGCGGGGGCCCGGGAGAAACAATGAGCAGTTCTTC
TRBD1	TRBV6-1	TRBJ1-1	-	CASSGLQGASRAFF	TGTGCCAGCAGTGGACTGCAGGGGGCGAGTAGAGCTTTCTTT
-	TRBV27	TRBJ1-1	many	CASSLSGQSAFF	TGTGCCAGCAGTTTATCAGGACAATCGGCTTTCTTT
TRBD1	TRBV2	TRBJ2-7	many	CASRTGSVEGWQYF	TGTGCCAGTAGGACAGGGTCGGTAGAAGGATGGCAGTACTTC